One and the same sample provided the 11 T cell receptor beta chains below, sequenced in a study of blood T cell repertoires in COVID-19. This table comes from immunoSEQ multiplex PCR, and its TCRdb copy is limited to in-frame clones, with some not included. This sample yields fewer than 200,000 clones, of which over 70% are seen a single time; about 3.5% belongs to the top ten. Sequences were obtained from PBMCs or T cells enriched from blood (not recorded which). Receptor source: a woman aged 50 to 65 in a cohort exposed to, infected with or recovered from COVID-19 (not recorded which).

This chain joins TRBV28 and TRBJ1-4, with TRBD1 identical over 8 bases. CDR1 and CDR2 from the germline V gene are MDHEN and SYDVKM. J was trimmed by 5 bases and V by 5 bases; bases with no gene match: 4. The CDR3 covers 14 residues. The DNA of the CDR3 is TGTGCCAGCAGTCTACAGGGGGGGAATGAAAAACTGTTTTTT. Translated: CASSLQGGNEKLFF.

This chain connects TRBV15 to TRBJ2-3, with 8 bases aligning to TRBD2. The trim removed 1 base at V and 6 bases at J, leaving 9 bases unmatched. The CDR3 length is 16 residues. Germline V CDR1 and CDR2: LNHNV, YYDKDF (reference sequence). CDR3 in DNA: TGTGCCACCAGCAGAGGCTCAGCGGGAGATAAGGATACGCAGTATTTT. Translation: CATSRGSAGDKDTQYF.

This clone was detected a few times. V usage is TRBV30 and J usage is TRBJ1-3; D remains unclear. This CDR3 region has 13 residues. The V gene lost 1 base and the J gene lost 1 base, with 5 bases spanning the gap. In germline, CDR1 is GTSNPN, CDR2 SVGIG (reference sequence). The CDR3 sequence is CAWSGHSGNTIYF. Written as DNA, the CDR3 is TGTGCCTGGAGTGGACATTCTGGAAACACCATATATTTT.

This rearrangement joins TRBV11-2 to TRBJ2-5; 10 bases align to TRBD2. Germline CDR1 SGHAT, CDR2 FQNNGV. The CDR3 has 16 residues. Germline trimming cut 0 bases from V and 7 bases from J; bases unmatched to any gene: 8. The CDR3 nucleotides read TGTGCCAGCAGCTTAGATCGAGCGGGAGGGCTATGGACCCAGTACTTC. It codes for CASSLDRAGGLWTQYF.

The chain combines TRBV11-2 with TRBJ2-1, with 8 positions matching TRBD2. Unmatched junction bases numbered 8, after V lost 4 bases and J lost 3 bases. This CDR3 is 16 amino acids long. Germline assignment: CDR1 SGHAT and CDR2 FQNNGV. The CDR3 sequence is CASSSSRGENYNEQFF. For the CDR3, the DNA is TGTGCCAGCAGCTCCTCGCGGGGGGAGAACTACAATGAGCAGTTCTTC.

The V and J genes are TRBV5-1 and TRBJ2-5, with D perhaps matching TRBD1 (7 bases). Trimming took off 0 bases at V and 2 bases at J, with 11 bases between the two ends. The CDR3 covers 15 residues. CDR1 and CDR2 from the germline V gene are SGHRS and YFSETQ. Here the CDR3 DNA reads TGCGCCAGCAGCTTGGTTCCAGGGGGGCAAGAGACCCAGTACTTC. The encoded protein is CASSLVPGGQETQYF.

The genes are TRBV27 and TRBJ2-1; 10 nucleotides agree with TRBD2. Per germline, CDR1 MNHEY and CDR2 SMNVEV (reference sequence). The length of the CDR3 is 15 residues. With V trimmed by 6 bases and J by 5 bases, 7 bases remained unmatched. Here the CDR3 DNA reads TGTGCCAGCAGGCCGACTAGCGGGTTTAACAATGAGCAGTTCTTC. Its translation is CASRPTSGFNNEQFF.

The J gene is TRBJ2-7, the V gene TRBV7-9; a weak D match, TRBD1 (6 bases). This CDR3 has 16 amino acids. The germline V gene encodes CDR1 SEHNR and CDR2 FQNEAQ (reference sequence). V was shortened by 5 bases and J by 3 bases, with 20 bases between the two germline ends. CDR3 in amino acids: CASSPPRDTTFYEQYF. In DNA, the CDR3 is TGTGCCAGCAGCCCCCCGAGGGACACGACGTTCTACGAGCAGTACTTC.

J is TRBJ1-2 and V is TRBV18, with D tentatively TRBD1 (5 bases). There are 18 residues in the CDR3. V was shortened by 2 bases and J by 3 bases, with 22 bases between the two germline ends. CDR1 is KGHSH and CDR2 is LQKENI in the germline V gene. The CDR3: CASSPANLLVRAYYGYTF. CDR3 nucleotides: TGTGCCAGCTCACCAGCGAACCTTCTAGTCAGGGCCTACTATGGCTACACCTTC.

This clone was observed once. V usage is TRBV6-1 and J usage is TRBJ1-1; D unclear. CDR3 size: 14 residues. V was trimmed by 2 bases and J by 1 base, leaving 8 bases between them. Germline CDR1 is MNHNS and CDR2 is SASEGT. In nucleotides, the CDR3 is TGTGCCAGCAGTGAATGGCCAGGGAACACTGAAGCTTTCTTT. Amino acids: CASSEWPGNTEAFF.

Concerning this clone: One end of the junction fails to match germline, which may point to a read error. This CDR3 is CASSLGTGAPETQYF. CDR3 in DNA: TGTGCTAGCAGCTTAGGCACAGGGGCCCCAGAGACCCAGTACTTC. This chain joins TRBV7-7 and TRBJ2-5; TRBD1 agrees at 7 bases. Germline V CDR1 and CDR2: SSHAT, FNYEAQ (reference sequence). This CDR3 contains 15 residues.